This TCR beta chain stems from a study of shared clonotypes between healthy human individuals. On this clone itself: Its matching antigen is unknown.

Libraries were prepared by immunoSEQ multiplex PCR; TCRdb keeps only in-frame clonotypes and omits some of them. The sample lists some 200,000 clones; 65% were seen once. Study-wide results and limits: As a rule, naive subsets had a larger estimated richness than memory subsets.

This CDR3 has 13 amino acids. Germline V gene sequence: CDR1 MNHEY, CDR2 SVGAGI. With V trimmed by 4 bases and J by 6 bases, 4 bases remained unmatched. The sequencing input was memory CD4+ T cells sorted from blood. Regarding subset: CD45RA-negative fraction. The gene calls are TRBV6-5 and TRBJ2-7, with TRBD1 matching over 9 bases. The clonotype comes from a man aged 25-45 years in good health. In DNA, the CDR3 is TGTGCCAGCAGTTCCGGGACAGGGTCCGAGCAGTACTTC. It specifies CASSSGTGSEQYF.